This T cell receptor beta chain was identified during a study of Graves' ophthalmopathy and Graves' hyperthyroidism. The CDR3 runs 15 residues. With V trimmed by 2 bases and J by 6 bases, 13 bases remained unmatched. Germline lookup yields CDR1 DFQATT and CDR2 SNEGSKA (reference sequence). Other autoimmune diseases, uncontrolled infections, pregnancy or lactation led to the exclusion of patients. CDR3 regions of TCR beta were amplified from RNA transcripts. Scientists carried out first-round RT-PCR using HTBI primers and then a second-round multiplex PCR. MiXCR was run by TCRdb on the multiplex PCR reads, yielding one entry per CDR3 protein. The repertoire holds 200,000 to 250,000 distinct CDR3 sequences, with roughly a fifth as singletons.

The clonotype originates from a woman between 45 and 65 years old with Graves' ophthalmopathy. This rearrangement joins TRBV20-1 to TRBJ2-7, with TRBD1 identical over 7 bases. Material: peripheral blood. CDR3 residues: CSARLPSDRNGEQYF. Here the CDR3 DNA reads TGCAGTGCTAGACTACCCTCGGACAGGAATGGCGAGCAGTACTTC.